This T cell receptor (beta chain) derives from a study of T-cell reconstitution after alpha-beta-depleted transplantation in children. General study points: Among T cells one year after transplant, newly produced cells accounted for most counts and diversity.

Preparation of the TCRbeta library used unique molecular identifiers. MiXCR, applied by TCRdb to the PCR reads, yields one record per CDR3 protein. The sample shows about 600,000 distinct CDR3 sequences, 13% of them seen only once. This clonotype has at least ten counts. The antigen is undetermined. This CDR3 comprises 11 residues. The V gene lost 6 bases and the J gene lost 3 bases, with 4 bases spanning the gap. The sample in question was PBMCs, mostly from graft donor cells, obtained 360 days after TCRalphabeta/CD19-depleted stem cell transplant. The chain links TRBV12-3 or TRBV12-4 to TRBJ2-3, with D hard to call. The sequence derives from a male patient between 5 and 17 years old who had a stem cell transplant for acute myeloid leukemia, so the T cells may come from the graft donor. The CDR3 bases are TGTGCCAGCAGAGTAACAGATACGCAGTATTTT. This translates into CASRVTDTQYF.